This entry is about one TCR beta chain. Its specificity is not known. The repertoire was sequenced with immunoSEQ multiplex PCR; TCRdb's copy has only in-frame clones and lacks some. In the table there are about 45,000 clones, approximately 70% of which are singletons. The sample originates from a study of vaccination effects on CD4 cells after COVID-19. About the study: In culture with about 9.7 IU/ml IL-2 and around 10 ug/ml peptides, PBMC were grown at a few million per well. The study, taken as a whole, reports: Substantial clonal contraction characterized both infection- and vaccine-induced clones late after vaccination.

V shed 4 bases and J 5 bases; nucleotides not matched to a gene: 11. CDR1 is MRHNA and CDR2 is SNTAGT in the germline V gene. This CDR3 region has 17 residues. At the end of about 10 days of culture, CD4+ T cells were isolated. Each participant was given two doses of one vaccine (BNT162b2 or mRNA-1273). The TCR sequence derives from a human donor who received a COVID-19 vaccine. Sequencing used CD4+ T cells from PBMCs cultured without peptide, obtained after COVID-19 vaccination. This rearrangement joins TRBV6-4 to TRBJ2-2; 9 nucleotides match TRBD1. The DNA for the CDR3 is TGTGCCAGCAGTGCCAGGGGACAGGGAAGATATACCGGGGAGCTGTTTTTT. Residues: CASSARGQGRYTGELFF.